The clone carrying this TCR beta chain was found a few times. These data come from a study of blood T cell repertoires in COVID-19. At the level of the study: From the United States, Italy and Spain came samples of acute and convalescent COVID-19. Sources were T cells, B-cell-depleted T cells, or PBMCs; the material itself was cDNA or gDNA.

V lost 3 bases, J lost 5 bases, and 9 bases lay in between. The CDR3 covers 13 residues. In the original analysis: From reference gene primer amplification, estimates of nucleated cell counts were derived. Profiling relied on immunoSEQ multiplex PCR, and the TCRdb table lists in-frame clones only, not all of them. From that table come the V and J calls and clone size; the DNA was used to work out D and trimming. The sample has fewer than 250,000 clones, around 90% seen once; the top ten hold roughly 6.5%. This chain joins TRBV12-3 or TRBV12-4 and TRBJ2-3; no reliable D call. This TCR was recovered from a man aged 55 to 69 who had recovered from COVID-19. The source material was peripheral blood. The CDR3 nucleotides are TGTGCCAGCAGTTTGAAGTCGGGAGATACGCAGTATTTT. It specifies CASSLKSGDTQYF.